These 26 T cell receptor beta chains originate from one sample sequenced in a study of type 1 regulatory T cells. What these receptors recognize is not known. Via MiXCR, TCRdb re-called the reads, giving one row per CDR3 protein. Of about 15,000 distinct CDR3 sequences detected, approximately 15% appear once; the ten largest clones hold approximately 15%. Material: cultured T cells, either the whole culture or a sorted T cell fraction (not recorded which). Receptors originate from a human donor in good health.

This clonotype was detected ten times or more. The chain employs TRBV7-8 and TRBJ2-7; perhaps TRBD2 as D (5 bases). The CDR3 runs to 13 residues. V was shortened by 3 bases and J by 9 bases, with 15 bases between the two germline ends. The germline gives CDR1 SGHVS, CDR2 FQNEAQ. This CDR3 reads CASSFEGQTGQYF. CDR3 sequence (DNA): TGTGCCAGCAGCTTTGAGGGCCAGACCGGGCAGTACTTC. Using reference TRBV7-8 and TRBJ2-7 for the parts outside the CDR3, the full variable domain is GAGVSQSPRYKVAKRGQDVALRCDPISGHVSLFWYQQALGQGPEFLTYFQNEAQLDKSGLPSDRFFAERPEGSVSTLKIQRTQQEDSAVYLCASSFEGQTGQYFGPGTRLTVT.

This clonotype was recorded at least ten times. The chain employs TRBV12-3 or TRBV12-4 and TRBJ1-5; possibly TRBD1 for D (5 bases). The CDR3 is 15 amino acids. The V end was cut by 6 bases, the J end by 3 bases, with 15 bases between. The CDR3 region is CASSLSGGYNQPQHF. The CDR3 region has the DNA TGTGCCAGCAGCCTCAGTGGGGGATACAATCAGCCCCAGCATTTT.

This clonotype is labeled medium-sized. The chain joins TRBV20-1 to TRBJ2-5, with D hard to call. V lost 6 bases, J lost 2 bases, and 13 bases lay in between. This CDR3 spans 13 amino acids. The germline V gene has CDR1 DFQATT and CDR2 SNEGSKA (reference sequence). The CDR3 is CSAIDPFQETQYF. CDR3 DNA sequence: TGCAGTGCCATTGACCCGTTTCAAGAGACCCAGTACTTC.

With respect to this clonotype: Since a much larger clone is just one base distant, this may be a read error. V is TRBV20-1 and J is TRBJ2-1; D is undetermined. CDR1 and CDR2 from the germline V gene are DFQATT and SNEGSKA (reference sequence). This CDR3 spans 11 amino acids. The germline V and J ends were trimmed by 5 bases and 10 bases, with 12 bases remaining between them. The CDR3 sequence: CSASKVGEQFF. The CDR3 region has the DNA TGCAGTGCTTCTAAGGTAGGCGAGCAGTTCTTC.

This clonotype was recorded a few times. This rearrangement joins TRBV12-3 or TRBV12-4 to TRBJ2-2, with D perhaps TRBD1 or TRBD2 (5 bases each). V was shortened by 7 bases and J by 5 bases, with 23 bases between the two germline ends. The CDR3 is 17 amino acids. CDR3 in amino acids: CASINIGTRGMTGELFF. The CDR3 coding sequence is TGTGCCAGCATTAACATCGGGACCCGAGGCATGACCGGGGAGCTGTTTTTT.

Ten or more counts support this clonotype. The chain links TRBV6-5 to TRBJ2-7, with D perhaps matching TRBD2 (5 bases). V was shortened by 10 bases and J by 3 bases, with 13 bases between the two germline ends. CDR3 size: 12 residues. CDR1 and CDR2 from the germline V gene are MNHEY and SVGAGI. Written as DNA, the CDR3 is TGTGCCACCTTGGCAGGAGGCTACGAGCAGTACTTC. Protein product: CATLAGGYEQYF.

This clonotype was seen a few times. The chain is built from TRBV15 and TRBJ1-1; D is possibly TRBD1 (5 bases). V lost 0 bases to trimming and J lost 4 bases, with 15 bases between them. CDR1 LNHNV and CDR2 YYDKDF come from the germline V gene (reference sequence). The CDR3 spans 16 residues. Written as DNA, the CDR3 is TGTGCCACCAGCAGAGAATTGTCGGGGGGGACCACTGAAGCTTTCTTT. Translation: CATSRELSGGTTEAFF.

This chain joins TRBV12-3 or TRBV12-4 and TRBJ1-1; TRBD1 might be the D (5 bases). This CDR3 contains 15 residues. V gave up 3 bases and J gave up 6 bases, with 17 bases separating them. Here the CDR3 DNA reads TGTGCCAGCAGTTTGTGGCAGGGTAGTGTCGCTGAAGCTTTCTTT. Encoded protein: CASSLWQGSVAEAFF.

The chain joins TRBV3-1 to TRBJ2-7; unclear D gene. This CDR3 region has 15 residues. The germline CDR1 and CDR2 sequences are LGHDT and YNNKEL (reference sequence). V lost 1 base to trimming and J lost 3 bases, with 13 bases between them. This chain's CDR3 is CASSQVGSSRYEQYF. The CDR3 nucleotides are TGTGCCAGCAGCCAAGTTGGTAGCAGCCGCTACGAGCAGTACTTC.

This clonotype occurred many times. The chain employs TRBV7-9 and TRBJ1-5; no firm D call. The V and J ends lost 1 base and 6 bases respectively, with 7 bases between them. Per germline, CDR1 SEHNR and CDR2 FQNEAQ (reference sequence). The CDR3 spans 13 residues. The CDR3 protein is CASSLGLAQPQHF. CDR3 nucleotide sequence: TGTGCCAGCAGCTTAGGTCTAGCTCAGCCCCAGCATTTT.

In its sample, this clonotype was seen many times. CDR3 DNA: TGCAGTGCCCTTCTAGGAATTGCGCAGTTCTTC. Its translation is CSALLGIAQFF. V usage is TRBV20-1 and J usage is TRBJ2-1, with D unclear. The CDR3 runs 11 residues. Trimming removed 6 bases at V and 12 bases at J, with 15 bases between. Germline V lookup: CDR1 DFQATT, CDR2 SNEGSKA (reference sequence).

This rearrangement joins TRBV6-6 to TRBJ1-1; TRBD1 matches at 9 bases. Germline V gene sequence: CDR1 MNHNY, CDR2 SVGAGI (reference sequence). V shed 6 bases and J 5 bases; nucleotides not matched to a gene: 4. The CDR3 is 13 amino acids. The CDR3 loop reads CASRRTGATEAFF. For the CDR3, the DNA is TGTGCCAGCAGGAGGACAGGGGCTACTGAAGCTTTCTTT.

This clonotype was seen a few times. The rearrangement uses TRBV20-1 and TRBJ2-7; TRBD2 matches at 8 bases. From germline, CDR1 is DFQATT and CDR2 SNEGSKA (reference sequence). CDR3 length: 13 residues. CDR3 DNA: TGCAGGGCCGAGGGCGGACTAGCATACGAGCAGTACTTC. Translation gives CRAEGGLAYEQYF.

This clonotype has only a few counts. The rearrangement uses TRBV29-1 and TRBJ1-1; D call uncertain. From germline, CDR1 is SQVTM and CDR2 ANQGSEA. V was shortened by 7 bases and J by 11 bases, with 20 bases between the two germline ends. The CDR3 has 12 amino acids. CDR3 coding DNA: TGCAGCGGCTCCCACCGCGGCGGGATGGCTTTCTTT. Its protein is CSGSHRGGMAFF. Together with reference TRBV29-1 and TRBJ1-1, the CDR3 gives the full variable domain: SAVISQKPSRDICQRGTSLTIQCQVDSQVTMMFWYRQQPGQSLTLIATANQGSEATYESGFVIDKFPISRPNLTFSTLTVSNMSPEDSSIYLCSGSHRGGMAFFGQGTRLTVV.

CDR3 amino acids: CASSAQGTSGSLETQYF. The CDR3 DNA follows: TGTGCCAGCAGCGCCCAAGGGACTAGCGGGAGTTTAGAGACCCAGTACTTC. The rearrangement links TRBV7-2 to TRBJ2-5; TRBD2 matches at 14 bases. Germline V gene data show CDR1 as SGHTA and CDR2 as FQGNSA. V was clipped by 5 bases and J by 4 bases; unmatched bases: 9. The CDR3 sequence is 17 residues long.

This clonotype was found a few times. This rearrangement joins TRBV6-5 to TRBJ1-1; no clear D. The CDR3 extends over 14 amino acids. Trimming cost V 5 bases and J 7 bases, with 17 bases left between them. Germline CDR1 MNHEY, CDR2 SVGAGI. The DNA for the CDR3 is TGTGCCAGCAGTCCCCCAGGCGGTTGGGGTGAAGCTTTCTTT. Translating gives CASSPPGGWGEAFF.

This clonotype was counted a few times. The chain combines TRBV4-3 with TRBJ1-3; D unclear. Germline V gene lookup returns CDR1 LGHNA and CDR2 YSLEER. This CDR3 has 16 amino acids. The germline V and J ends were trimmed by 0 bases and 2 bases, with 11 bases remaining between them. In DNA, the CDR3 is TGCGCCAGCAGCCAAGATTTACCCGGGGCTGGAAACACCATATATTTT. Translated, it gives CASSQDLPGAGNTIYF.

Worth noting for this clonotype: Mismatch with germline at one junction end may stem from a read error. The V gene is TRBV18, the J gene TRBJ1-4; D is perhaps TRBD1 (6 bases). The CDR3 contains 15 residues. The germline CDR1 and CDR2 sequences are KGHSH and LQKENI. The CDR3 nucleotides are TGTGCCAGCTCCCCACGGGTCAGTGGGGGCGAAAAACTGTTTTTT. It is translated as CASSPRVSGGEKLFF.

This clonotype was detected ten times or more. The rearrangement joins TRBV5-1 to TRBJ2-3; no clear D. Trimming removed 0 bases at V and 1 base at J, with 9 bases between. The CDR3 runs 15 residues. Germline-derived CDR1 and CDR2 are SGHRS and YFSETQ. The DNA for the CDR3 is TGCGCCAGCAGCTTGGGGCTAGACGGCACAGATACGCAGTATTTT. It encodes CASSLGLDGTDTQYF. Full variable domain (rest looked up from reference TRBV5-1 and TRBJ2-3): KAGVTQTPRYLIKTRGQQVTLSCSPISGHRSVSWYQQTPGQGLQFLFEYFSETQRNKGNFPGRFSGRQFSNSRSEMNVSTLELGDSALYLCASSLGLDGTDTQYFGPGTRLTVL.

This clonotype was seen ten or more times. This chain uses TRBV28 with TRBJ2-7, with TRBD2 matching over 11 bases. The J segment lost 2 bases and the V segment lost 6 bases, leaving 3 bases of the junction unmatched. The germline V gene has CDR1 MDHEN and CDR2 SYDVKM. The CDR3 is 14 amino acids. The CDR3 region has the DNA TGTGCCAGCAGAGGACTAGCGGGTACCTACGAGCAGTACTTC. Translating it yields CASRGLAGTYEQYF.

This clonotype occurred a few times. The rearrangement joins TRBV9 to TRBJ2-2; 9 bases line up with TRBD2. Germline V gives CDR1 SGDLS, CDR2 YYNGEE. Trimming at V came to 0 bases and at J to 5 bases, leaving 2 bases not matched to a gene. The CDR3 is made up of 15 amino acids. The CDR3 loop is CASSVGAGGTGELFF. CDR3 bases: TGTGCCAGCAGCGTAGGAGCGGGAGGTACCGGGGAGCTGTTTTTT.

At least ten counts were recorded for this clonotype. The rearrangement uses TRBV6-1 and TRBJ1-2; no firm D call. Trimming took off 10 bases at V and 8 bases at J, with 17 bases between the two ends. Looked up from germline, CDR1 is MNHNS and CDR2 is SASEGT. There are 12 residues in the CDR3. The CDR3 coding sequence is TGTGCCACCCCTAAACTCAGCGACGGCTACACCTTC. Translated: CATPKLSDGYTF.

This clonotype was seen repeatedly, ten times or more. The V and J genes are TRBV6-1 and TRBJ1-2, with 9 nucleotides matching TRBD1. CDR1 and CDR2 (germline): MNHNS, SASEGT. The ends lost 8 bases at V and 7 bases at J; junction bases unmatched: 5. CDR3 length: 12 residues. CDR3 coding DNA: TGTGCCAGCGGGACAGGGAATAGTGGCTACACCTTC. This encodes CASGTGNSGYTF.

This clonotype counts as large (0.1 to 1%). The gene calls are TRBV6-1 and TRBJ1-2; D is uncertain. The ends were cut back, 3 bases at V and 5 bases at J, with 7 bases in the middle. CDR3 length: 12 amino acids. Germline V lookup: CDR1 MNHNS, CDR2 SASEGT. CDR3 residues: CASSDELYGYTF. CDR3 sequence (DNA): TGTGCCAGCAGTGACGAACTATATGGCTACACCTTC.

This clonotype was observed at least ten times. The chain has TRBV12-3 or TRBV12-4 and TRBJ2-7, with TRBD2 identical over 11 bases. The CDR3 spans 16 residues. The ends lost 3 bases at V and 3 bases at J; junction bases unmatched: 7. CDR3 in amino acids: CASSLGPSGRIYEQYF. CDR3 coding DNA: TGTGCCAGCAGTTTGGGCCCTAGCGGGAGGATCTACGAGCAGTACTTC.

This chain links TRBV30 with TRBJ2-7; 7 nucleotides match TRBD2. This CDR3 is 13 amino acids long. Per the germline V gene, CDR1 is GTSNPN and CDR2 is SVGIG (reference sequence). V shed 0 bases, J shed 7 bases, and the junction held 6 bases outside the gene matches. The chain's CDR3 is CAWSVTSVGEQYF. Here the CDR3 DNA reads TGTGCCTGGAGTGTAACTAGCGTGGGAGAGCAGTACTTC. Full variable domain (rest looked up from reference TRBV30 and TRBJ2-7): SQTIHQWPATLVQPVGSPLSLECTVEGTSNPNLYWYRQAAGRGLQLLFYSVGIGQISSEVPQNLSASRPQDRQFILSSKKLLLSDSGFYLCAWSVTSVGEQYFGPGTRLTVT.